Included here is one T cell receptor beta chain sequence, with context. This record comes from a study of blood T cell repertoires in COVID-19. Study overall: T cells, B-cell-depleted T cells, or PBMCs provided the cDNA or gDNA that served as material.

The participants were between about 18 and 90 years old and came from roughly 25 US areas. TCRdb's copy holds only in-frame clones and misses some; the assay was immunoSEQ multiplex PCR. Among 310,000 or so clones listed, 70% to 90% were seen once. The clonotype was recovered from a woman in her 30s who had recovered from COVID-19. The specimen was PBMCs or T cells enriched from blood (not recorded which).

The CDR3 loop is CASSLDEGTDNEQFF. CDR3 DNA: TGCGCCAGCAGCTTGGATGAAGGGACAGATAATGAGCAGTTCTTC. The V gene is TRBV5-1, the J gene TRBJ2-1; 7 bases are a match to TRBD1. Looked up from germline, CDR1 is SGHRS and CDR2 is YFSETQ. The CDR3 extends over 15 amino acids. With 0 bases clipped from V and 7 bases from J, the junction kept 7 bases outside the gene matches. Full variable domain (rest looked up from reference TRBV5-1 and TRBJ2-1): KAGVTQTPRYLIKTRGQQVTLSCSPISGHRSVSWYQQTPGQGLQFLFEYFSETQRNKGNFPGRFSGRQFSNSRSEMNVSTLELGDSALYLCASSLDEGTDNEQFFGPGTRLTVL.